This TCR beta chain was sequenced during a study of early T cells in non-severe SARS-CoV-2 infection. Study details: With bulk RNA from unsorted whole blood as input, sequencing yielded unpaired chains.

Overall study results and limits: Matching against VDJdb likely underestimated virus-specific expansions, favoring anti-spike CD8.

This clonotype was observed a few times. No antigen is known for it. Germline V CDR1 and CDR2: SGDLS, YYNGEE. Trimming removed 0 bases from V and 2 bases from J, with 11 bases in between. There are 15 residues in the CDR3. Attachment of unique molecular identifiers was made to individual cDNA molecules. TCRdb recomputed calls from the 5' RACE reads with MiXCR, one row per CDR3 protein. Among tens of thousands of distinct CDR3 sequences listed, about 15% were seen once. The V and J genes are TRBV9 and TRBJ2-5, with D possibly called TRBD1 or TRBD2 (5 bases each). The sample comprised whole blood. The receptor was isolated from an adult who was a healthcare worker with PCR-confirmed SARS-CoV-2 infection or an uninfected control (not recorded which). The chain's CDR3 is CASSVDGAAQETQYF. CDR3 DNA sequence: TGTGCCAGCAGCGTAGACGGGGCCGCACAAGAGACCCAGTACTTC.